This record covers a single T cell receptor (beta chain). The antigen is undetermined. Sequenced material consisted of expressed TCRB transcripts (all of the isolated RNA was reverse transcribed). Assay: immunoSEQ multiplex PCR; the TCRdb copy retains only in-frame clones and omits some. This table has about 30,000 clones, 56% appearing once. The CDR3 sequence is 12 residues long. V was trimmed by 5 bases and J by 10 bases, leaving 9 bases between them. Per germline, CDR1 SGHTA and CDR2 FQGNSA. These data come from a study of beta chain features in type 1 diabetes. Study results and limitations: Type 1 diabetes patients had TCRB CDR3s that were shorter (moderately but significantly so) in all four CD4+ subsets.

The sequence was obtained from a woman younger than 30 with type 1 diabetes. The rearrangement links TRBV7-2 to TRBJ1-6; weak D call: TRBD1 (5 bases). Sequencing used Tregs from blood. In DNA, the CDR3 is TGTGCCAGCAGCCCCTCAGGGTCACCCCTCCACTTT. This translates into CASSPSGSPLHF.